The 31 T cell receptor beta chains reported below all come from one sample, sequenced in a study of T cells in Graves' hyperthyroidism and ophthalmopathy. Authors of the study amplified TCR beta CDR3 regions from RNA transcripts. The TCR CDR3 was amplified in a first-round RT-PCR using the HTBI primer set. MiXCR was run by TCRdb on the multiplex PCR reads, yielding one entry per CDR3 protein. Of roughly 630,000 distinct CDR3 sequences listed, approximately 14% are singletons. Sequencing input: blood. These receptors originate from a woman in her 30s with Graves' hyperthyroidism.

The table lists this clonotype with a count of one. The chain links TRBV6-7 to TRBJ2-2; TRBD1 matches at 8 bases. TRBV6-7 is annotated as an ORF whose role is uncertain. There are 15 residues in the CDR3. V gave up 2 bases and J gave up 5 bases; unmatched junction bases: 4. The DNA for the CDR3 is TGTGCCAGCAGTTACAGGACAGGGTTAACCGGGGAGCTGTTTTTT. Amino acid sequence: CASSYRTGLTGELFF.

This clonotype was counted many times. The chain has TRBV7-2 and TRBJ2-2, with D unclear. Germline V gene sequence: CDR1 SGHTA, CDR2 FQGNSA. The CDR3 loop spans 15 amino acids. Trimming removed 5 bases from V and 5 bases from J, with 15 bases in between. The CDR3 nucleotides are TGTGCCAGCAGCCTCCGCGCGTTGGGGACCGGGGAGCTGTTTTTT. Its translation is CASSLRALGTGELFF. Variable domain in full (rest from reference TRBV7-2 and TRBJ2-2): GAGVSQSPSNKVTEKGKDVELRCDPISGHTALYWYRQSLGQGLEFLIYFQGNSAPDKSGLPSDRFSAERTGGSVSTLTIQRTQQEDSAVYLCASSLRALGTGELFFGEGSRLTVL.

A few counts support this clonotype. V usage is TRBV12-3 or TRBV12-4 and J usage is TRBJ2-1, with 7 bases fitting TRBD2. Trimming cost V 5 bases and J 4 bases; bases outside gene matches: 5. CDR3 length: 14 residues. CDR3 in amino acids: CASSTGTNYNEQFF. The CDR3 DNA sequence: TGTGCCAGCAGTACCGGGACTAATTACAATGAGCAGTTCTTC.

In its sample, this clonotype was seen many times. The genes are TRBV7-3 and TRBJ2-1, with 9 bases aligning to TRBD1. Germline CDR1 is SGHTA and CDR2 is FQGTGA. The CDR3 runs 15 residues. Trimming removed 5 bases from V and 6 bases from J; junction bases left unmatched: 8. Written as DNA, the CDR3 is TGTGCCAGCAGCCACCCGGGACAGGGAATCAATGAGCAGTTCTTC. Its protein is CASSHPGQGINEQFF.

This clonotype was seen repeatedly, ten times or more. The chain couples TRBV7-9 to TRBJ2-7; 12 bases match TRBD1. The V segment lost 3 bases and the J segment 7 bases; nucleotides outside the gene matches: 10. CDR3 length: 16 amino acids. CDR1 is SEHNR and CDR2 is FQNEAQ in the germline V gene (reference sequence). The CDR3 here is CASSFSTGQGAREQYF. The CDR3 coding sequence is TGTGCCAGCAGCTTCTCGACGGGACAGGGGGCCCGAGAGCAGTACTTC.

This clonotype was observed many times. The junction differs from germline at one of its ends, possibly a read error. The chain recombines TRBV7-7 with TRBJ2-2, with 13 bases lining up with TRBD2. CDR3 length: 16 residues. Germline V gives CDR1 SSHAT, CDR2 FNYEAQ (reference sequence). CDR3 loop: CASSRSGLAGAGELFF. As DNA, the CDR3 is TGTGCTAGCAGCCGAAGCGGACTAGCGGGAGCCGGGGAGCTGTTTTTT.

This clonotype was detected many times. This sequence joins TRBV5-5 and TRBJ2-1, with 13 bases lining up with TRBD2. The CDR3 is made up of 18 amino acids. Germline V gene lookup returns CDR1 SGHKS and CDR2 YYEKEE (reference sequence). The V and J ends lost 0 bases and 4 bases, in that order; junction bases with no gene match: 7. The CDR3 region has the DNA TGTGCCAGCAGCTTGGCCACTAGCGGGAGGGCCTCGTACAATGAGCAGTTCTTC. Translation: CASSLATSGRASYNEQFF.

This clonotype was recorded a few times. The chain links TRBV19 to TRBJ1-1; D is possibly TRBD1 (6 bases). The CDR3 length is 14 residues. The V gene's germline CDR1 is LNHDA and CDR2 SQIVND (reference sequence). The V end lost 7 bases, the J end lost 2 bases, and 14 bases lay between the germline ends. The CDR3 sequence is CASMADRINTEAFF. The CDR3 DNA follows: TGTGCCAGTATGGCTGACAGGATTAACACTGAAGCTTTCTTT.

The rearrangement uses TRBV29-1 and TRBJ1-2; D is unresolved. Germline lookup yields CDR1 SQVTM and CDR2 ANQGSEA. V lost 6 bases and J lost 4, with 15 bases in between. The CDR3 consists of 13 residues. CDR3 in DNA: TGCAGCGTGGATTCAGTTACTAGCTATGGCTACACCTTC. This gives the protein CSVDSVTSYGYTF. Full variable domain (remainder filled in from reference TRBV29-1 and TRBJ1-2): SAVISQKPSRDICQRGTSLTIQCQVDSQVTMMFWYRQQPGQSLTLIATANQGSEATYESGFVIDKFPISRPNLTFSTLTVSNMSPEDSSIYLCSVDSVTSYGYTFGSGTRLTVV.

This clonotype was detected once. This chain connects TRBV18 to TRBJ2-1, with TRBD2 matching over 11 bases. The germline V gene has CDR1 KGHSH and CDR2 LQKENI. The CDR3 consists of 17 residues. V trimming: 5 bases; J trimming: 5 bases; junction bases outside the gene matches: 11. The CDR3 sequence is CASSSVTGTSGNNEQFF. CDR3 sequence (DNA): TGTGCCAGCTCATCGGTGACCGGGACTAGCGGAAACAATGAGCAGTTCTTC.

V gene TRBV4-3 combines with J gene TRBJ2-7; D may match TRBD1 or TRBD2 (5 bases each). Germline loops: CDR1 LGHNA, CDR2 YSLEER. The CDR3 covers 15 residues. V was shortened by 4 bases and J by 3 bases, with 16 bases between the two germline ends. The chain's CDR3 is CASSRASGQGYEQYF. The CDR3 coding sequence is TGCGCCAGCAGCCGAGCCTCGGGGCAGGGCTACGAGCAGTACTTC.

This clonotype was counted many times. CDR3 region: CASSSASGSSTDTQYF. The CDR3, as DNA: TGTGCCAGCAGTTCAGCTAGCGGGTCTAGCACAGATACGCAGTATTTT. The chain combines TRBV28 with TRBJ2-3; TRBD2 matches at 8 bases. The CDR3 contains 16 residues. The germline gives CDR1 MDHEN, CDR2 SYDVKM. Germline trimming cut 4 bases from V and 0 bases from J; bases unmatched to any gene: 6.

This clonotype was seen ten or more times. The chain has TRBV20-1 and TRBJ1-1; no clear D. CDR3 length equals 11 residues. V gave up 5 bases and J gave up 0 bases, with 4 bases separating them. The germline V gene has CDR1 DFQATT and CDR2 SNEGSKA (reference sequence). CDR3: CSALLNTEAFF. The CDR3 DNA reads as TGCAGTGCTCTCCTGAACACTGAAGCTTTCTTT.

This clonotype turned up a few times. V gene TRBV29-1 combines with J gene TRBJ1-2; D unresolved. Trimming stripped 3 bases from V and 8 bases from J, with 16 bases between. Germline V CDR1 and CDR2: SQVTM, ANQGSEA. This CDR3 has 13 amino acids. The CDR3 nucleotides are TGCAGCGTTGATGAGGGAAGGGTTAGGGGCTACACCTTC. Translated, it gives CSVDEGRVRGYTF. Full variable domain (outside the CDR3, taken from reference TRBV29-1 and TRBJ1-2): SAVISQKPSRDICQRGTSLTIQCQVDSQVTMMFWYRQQPGQSLTLIATANQGSEATYESGFVIDKFPISRPNLTFSTLTVSNMSPEDSSIYLCSVDEGRVRGYTFGSGTRLTVV.

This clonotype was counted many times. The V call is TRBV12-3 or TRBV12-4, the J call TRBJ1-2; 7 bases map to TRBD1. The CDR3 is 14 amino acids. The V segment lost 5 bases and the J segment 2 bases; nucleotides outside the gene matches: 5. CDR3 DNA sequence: TGTGCCAGCAGTCTGACAGGGACCAACTATGGCTACACCTTC. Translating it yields CASSLTGTNYGYTF.

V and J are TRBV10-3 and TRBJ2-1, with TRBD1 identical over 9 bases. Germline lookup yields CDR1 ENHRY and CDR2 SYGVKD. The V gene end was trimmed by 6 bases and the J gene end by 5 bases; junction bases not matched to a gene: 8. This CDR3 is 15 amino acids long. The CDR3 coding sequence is TGTGCCATCAGGAAACGGGACAGGGTGGACAATGAGCAGTTCTTC. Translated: CAIRKRDRVDNEQFF.

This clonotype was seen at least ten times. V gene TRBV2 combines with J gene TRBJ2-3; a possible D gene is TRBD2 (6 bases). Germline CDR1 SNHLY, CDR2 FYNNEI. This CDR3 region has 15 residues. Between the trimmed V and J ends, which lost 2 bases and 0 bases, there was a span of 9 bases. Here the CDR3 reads CASSEFSGSTDTQYF. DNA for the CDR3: TGTGCCAGCAGTGAATTTAGCGGAAGCACAGATACGCAGTATTTT. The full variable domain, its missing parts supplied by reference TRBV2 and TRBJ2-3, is EPEVTQTPSHQVTQMGQEVILRCVPISNHLYFYWYRQILGQKVEFLVSFYNNEISEKSEIFDDQFSVERPDGSNFTLKIRSTKLEDSAMYFCASSEFSGSTDTQYFGPGTRLTVL.

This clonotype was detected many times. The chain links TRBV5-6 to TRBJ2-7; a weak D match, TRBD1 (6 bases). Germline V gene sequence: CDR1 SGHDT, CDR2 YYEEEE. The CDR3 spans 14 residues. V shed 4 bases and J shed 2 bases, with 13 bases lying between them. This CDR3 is CASSRGTLTYEQYF. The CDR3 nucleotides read TGTGCCAGCAGCAGAGGGACACTTACCTACGAGCAGTACTTC. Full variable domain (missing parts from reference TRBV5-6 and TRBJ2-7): DAGVTQSPTHLIKTRGQQVTLRCSPKSGHDTVSWYQQALGQGPQFIFQYYEEEERQRGNFPDRFSGHQFPNYSSELNVNALLLGDSALYLCASSRGTLTYEQYFGPGTRLTVT.

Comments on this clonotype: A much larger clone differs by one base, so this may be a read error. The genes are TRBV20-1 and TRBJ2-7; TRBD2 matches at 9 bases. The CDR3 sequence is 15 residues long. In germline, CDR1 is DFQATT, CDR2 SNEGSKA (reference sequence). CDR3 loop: CSAGGGGGNSYEQHF. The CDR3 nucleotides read TGCAGTGCCGGCGGGGGGGGTGGGAACTCCTACGAGCAGCACTTC.

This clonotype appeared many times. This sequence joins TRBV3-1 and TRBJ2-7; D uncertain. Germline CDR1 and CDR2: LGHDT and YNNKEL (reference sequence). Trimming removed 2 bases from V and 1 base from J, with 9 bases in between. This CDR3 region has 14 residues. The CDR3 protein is CASSQTGLSYEQYF. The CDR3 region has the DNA TGTGCCAGCAGCCAAACTGGTTTATCCTACGAGCAGTACTTC.

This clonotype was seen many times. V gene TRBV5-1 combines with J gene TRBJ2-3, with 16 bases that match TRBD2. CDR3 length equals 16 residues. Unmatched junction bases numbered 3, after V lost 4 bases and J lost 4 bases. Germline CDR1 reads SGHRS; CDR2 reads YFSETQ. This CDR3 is CASSTGLAGGADTQYF. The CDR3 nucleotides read TGCGCCAGCAGCACGGGACTAGCGGGAGGGGCAGATACGCAGTATTTT.

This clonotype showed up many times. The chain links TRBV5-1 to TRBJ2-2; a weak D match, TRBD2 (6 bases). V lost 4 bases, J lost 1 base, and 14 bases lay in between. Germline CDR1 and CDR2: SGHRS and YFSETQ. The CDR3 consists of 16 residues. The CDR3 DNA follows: TGCGCCAGCAGCCCCAGATGGGGACTGAACACCGGGGAGCTGTTTTTT. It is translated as CASSPRWGLNTGELFF. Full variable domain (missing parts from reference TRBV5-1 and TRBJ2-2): KAGVTQTPRYLIKTRGQQVTLSCSPISGHRSVSWYQQTPGQGLQFLFEYFSETQRNKGNFPGRFSGRQFSNSRSEMNVSTLELGDSALYLCASSPRWGLNTGELFFGEGSRLTVL.

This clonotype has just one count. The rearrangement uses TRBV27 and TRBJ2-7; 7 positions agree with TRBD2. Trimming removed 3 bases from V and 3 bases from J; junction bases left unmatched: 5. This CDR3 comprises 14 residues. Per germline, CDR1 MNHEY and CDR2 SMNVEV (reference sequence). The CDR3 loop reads CASSLAASGYEQYF. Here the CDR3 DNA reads TGTGCCAGCAGTTTGGCGGCTAGCGGCTACGAGCAGTACTTC.

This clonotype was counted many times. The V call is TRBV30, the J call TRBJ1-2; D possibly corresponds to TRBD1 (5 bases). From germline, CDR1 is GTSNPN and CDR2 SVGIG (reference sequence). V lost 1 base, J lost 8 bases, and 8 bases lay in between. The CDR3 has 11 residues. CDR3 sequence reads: CAWSEGEGYTF. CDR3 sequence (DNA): TGTGCCTGGAGTGAAGGGGAAGGCTACACCTTC.

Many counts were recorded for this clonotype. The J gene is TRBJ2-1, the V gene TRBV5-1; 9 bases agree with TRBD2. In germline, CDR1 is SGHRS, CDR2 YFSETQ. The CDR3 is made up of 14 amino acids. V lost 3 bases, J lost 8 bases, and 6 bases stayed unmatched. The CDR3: CASSSGLALDEQFF. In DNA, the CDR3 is TGCGCCAGCAGCTCGGGACTAGCTTTGGATGAGCAGTTCTTC.

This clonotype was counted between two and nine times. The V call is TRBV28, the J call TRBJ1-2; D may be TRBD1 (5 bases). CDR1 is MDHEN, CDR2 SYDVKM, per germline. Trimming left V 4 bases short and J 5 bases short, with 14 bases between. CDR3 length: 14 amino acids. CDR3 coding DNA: TGTGCCAGCAGTTCCCGCGACACAGGATATGGCTACACCTTC. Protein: CASSSRDTGYGYTF.

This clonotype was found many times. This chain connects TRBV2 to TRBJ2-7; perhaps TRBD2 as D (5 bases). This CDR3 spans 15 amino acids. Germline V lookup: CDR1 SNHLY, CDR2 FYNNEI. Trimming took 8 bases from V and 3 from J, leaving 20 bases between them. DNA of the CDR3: TGTGCCAGCCGTCGGCGAAGCGGCGATAACTACGAGCAGTACTTC. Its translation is CASRRRSGDNYEQYF.

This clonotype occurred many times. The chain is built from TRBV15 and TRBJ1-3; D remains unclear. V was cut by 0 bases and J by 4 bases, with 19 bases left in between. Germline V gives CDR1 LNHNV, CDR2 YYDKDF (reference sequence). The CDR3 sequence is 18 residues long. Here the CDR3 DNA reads TGTGCCACCAGCAGAGACAGTGGTCTTATCGCGGAAGGAAACACCATATATTTT. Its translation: CATSRDSGLIAEGNTIYF.

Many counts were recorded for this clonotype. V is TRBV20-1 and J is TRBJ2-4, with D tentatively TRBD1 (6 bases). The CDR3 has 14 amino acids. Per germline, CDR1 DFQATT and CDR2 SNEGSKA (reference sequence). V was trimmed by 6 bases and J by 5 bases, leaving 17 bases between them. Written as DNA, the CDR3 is TGCAGTGCCCCGAGGGGGAGTGGAGAAAACATTCAGTACTTC. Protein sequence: CSAPRGSGENIQYF.

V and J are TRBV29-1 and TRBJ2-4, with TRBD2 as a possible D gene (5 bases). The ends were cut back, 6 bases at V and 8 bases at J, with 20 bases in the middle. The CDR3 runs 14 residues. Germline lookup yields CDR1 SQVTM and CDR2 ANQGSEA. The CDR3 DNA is TGCAGCGTGGGCCTAAGGACTCATTCCGACATTCAGTACTTC. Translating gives CSVGLRTHSDIQYF.

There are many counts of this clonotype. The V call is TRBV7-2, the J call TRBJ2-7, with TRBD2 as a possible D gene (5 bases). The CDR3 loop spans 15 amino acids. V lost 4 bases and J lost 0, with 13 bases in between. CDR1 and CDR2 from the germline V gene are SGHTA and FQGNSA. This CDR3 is CASSSSTTVSYEQYF. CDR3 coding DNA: TGTGCCAGCAGCTCTAGCACCACCGTCTCCTACGAGCAGTACTTC.